The source of this TCR beta chain is a study of blood T cell repertoires in COVID-19. Overall study context: Samples came from the United States, Italy and Spain, spanning acute and convalescent COVID-19. PBMCs, B-cell-depleted T cells, or T cells provided the cDNA or gDNA that made up the material.

The germline V and J ends were trimmed by 1 base and 5 bases, with 9 bases remaining between them. Germline V gene lookup returns CDR1 SEHNR and CDR2 FQNEAQ (reference sequence). This CDR3 comprises 15 residues. Authors' processing steps: Reference gene primers were amplified, and this amplification served to estimate nucleated cell counts. Data came from immunoSEQ multiplex PCR; TCRdb stores just in-frame clones and leaves some out. V and J calls and clone size are those listed in that table; D and trimming were worked out from the DNA. This table has approximately 90,000 clones, less than 95% appearing once.

The TCR originated in a man aged 55 to 70 with acute or convalescent COVID-19. Sequencing used peripheral blood. The chain recombines TRBV7-9 with TRBJ1-6; no clear D gene. CDR3: CASSLDQADNSPLHF. CDR3 DNA sequence: TGTGCCAGCAGCTTAGATCAGGCAGATAATTCACCCCTCCACTTT.